The clone carrying this TCR beta chain was seen more than once but under ten times. Trimming took 2 bases from V and 3 from J; bases not matched to a gene: 3. The CDR3 is 15 residues long. The germline V gene encodes CDR1 DFQATT and CDR2 SNEGSKA (reference sequence). Time point indicated: pre-sensitization, week 0. Treatment indicated: therapeutic diphenylcyclopropenone sensitization with weekly scalp DPC. This sample was included in a study of human T cells and chemical hapten exposure. TCRdb itself ran the RACE reads through MiXCR, one entry per CDR3 protein. The sample has 350,000 to 400,000 distinct CDR3 sequences, more than 4.5% seen once.

This chain joins TRBV20-1 and TRBJ2-3; 12 nucleotides match TRBD2. This sequence originates from a woman aged 45 to 65 with alopecia areata. Some clones in this sample may be carry-over from other donors' samples. The sequencing here drew on whole blood, taken in connection with sensitization to the hapten diphenylcyclopropenone (DPC). The CDR3 here is CSARSGLAGTDTQYF. Written as DNA, the CDR3 is TGCAGTGCTAGATCCGGACTAGCGGGAACAGATACGCAGTATTTT.